A selection of T cell receptor beta chains follows, all from one sample in a study of blood T cell dynamics during melanoma immunotherapy. Produced via immunoSEQ multiplex PCR; TCRdb's table is partial and in-frame only. The sample carries 10,000 or so clones, about 88% recorded once. The sequencing used blood, collected from a patient treated with checkpoint blockade. These receptors all come from a human donor with melanoma. Both conserved end residues are trimmed from each CDR3.

AISETPLAGGYNEQF TRBV10-3
ASSPYTGQAETQY TRBV18
ASSLTGVRGYT TRBV5-5
ASSPGTGNHVTDTQY TRBV7-9
ASSLRQSDNSPLH TRBV5-6
ASSRGSGEQY TRBV4-1
ASSDRVLQPQH TRBV10-2
SGVLADNYEQY TRBV29-1
ASSSRTGNSGEQY TRBV7-2
ASSLGVNTEAF TRBV4-1
SVVDRNTEAF TRBV29-1
ASSLLGTGAFNTEAF TRBV7-2
ASSLELAGGLGTDTQY TRBV5-1
ASSANRGRKLF TRBV28
ASSLRDGITYEQY TRBV28
ASSLSGGGSNQPQH TRBV7-8
ASSLLQGATPNQPQH TRBV7-8
ASSLAGRYNEQF TRBV7-9
ASSQEWSGYEQY TRBV4-3
ASRRGRMNTEAF TRBV6-6
ASRRPGTGGLHYGYT TRBV28
ASSRAGLTNNEQF TRBV5-6
ASSDSGKLFSGYT TRBV6-6
ASSEASRASGQPQH TRBV2
ASSPHMNSYNEQF TRBV28
ASGYSGSRYEQF TRBV12-5
ASSPRVEGYGYT TRBV9
ASDRALNSPLH TRBV28
ASSTGDRSTQY TRBV11-3
ASRKGGQNTEAF TRBV2
ASHSSFSGNTIY TRBV28